This T cell receptor (beta chain) comes out of a study of CD8 T cells in Susac syndrome. After extraction with the RNeasy kit, about 0.5 to 1 ug of the RNA was reverse transcribed using random hexamers. With immunoSEQ multiplex PCR, TCR beta CDR3 was amplified across 54 Vbeta and 13 Jbeta. A single record per CDR3 protein comes from TCRdb applying MiXCR to the immunoSEQ multiplex PCR reads. The sample holds 120,000 or so distinct CDR3 sequences; 90% to 95% are singletons and the top ten take roughly 0.098%. TCR beta was sequenced from blood CD8+ and CD4+ T cells. The control participants were healthy donors, and these controls were matched with respect to both age and sex. TEMRA cells were FACS-enriched, unlike CD8+ and CD4+ T cells, which were negatively isolated. Trimming stripped 4 bases from V and 5 bases from J, with 18 bases between. The CDR3 is 15 residues long. Per germline, CDR1 LGHDT and CDR2 YNNKEL (reference sequence).

The receptor was derived from a human donor in good health. The sample consisted of CD4+ T cells from PBMCs. V and J are TRBV3-1 and TRBJ2-7, with a possible D match to TRBD2 (6 bases). The CDR3 spells CASSLNSGGIDEQYF. CDR3 nucleotide sequence: TGTGCCAGCAGCCTTAACTCGGGCGGGATCGACGAGCAGTACTTC.